The 18 T cell receptor beta chains given below trace back to one sample, sequenced in a study of CXCR3-negative and CXCR3-positive naive CD8 T cells. All TRB cDNA libraries came from 5' RACE performed with UMI labels. Following a re-call of the 5' RACE reads, TCRdb has one entry per CDR3 protein and lacks DNA. Its table lists tens of thousands of distinct CDR3 sequences. Sequences were obtained from naive CXCR3- CD8+ T cells from blood. Subset denoted: CD45RO-CCR7+CD27+CD95- naive CD8+ T cells lacking CXCR3 (TNR3-). The receptors here all came from a human donor in good health. Some clones in this sample may be carry-over from other donors' samples.

V is TRBV20-1 and J is TRBJ2-5. The CDR3 covers 13 residues. Germline V CDR1 and CDR2: DFQATT, SNEGSKA (reference sequence). The CDR3: CSARVQGPETQYF.

The V and J genes are TRBV19 and TRBJ2-1; TCRdb picks TRBD1, but there is no DNA to check that call. The germline V gene has CDR1 LNHDA and CDR2 SQIVND (reference sequence). This CDR3 comprises 13 residues. The CDR3 loop is CASRGQGPNEQFF. Variable domain in full (rest from reference TRBV19 and TRBJ2-1): DGGITQSPKYLFRKEGQNVTLSCEQNLNHDAMYWYRQDPGQGLRLIYYSQIVNDFQKGDIAEGYSVSREKKESFPLTVTSAQKNPTAFYLCASRGQGPNEQFFGPGTRLTVL.

The rearrangement joins TRBV6-2 or TRBV6-3 to TRBJ1-2. The germline CDR1 and CDR2 sequences are MNHEY and SVGEGT. The CDR3 totals 12 residues. The CDR3 loop reads CASSQDANGYTF.

The rearrangement joins TRBV6-2 or TRBV6-3 to TRBJ2-1; TCRdb's D gene call, TRBD1, goes unchecked for lack of DNA. The germline V gene has CDR1 MNHEY and CDR2 SVGEGT. The CDR3 consists of 15 residues. The CDR3 protein is CASTPGQYFRNEQFF.

This chain links TRBV28 with TRBJ2-5; TCRdb returns TRBD2, unconfirmable since there is no DNA. The CDR3 loop spans 14 amino acids. From germline, CDR1 is MDHEN and CDR2 SYDVKM. The CDR3 here is CASSFSGVQETQYF.

This chain uses TRBV29-1 with TRBJ2-1; TCRdb indicates TRBD1, and absent DNA this call remains unverified. Germline CDR1 and CDR2: SQVTM and ANQGSEA. The CDR3 is 17 residues long. This chain's CDR3 is CSVEIPIGRGAWNEQFF.

V usage is TRBV6-5 and J usage is TRBJ2-5; the D gene TCRdb calls, TRBD2, cannot be checked with no DNA. The CDR3 length is 11 residues. Germline values: CDR1 MNHEY, CDR2 SVGAGI. The CDR3: CASRGLETQYF.

The CDR3 region is CASSLFGTPNNEQFF. This chain links TRBV27 with TRBJ2-1; the D gene TCRdb calls, TRBD1, cannot be checked with no DNA. Germline CDR1 is MNHEY and CDR2 is SMNVEV (reference sequence). The CDR3 is 15 residues long.

The chain employs TRBV7-9 and TRBJ1-5; the TCRdb D gene call, TRBD1, has no DNA to confirm it. The CDR3 runs to 15 residues. CDR1 and CDR2 from the germline V gene are SEHNR and FQNEAQ (reference sequence). CDR3 region: CASSSGQGSNQPQHF.

The rearrangement links TRBV3-1 to TRBJ2-7; TCRdb's D call, TRBD1, is unchecked because there is no DNA. The CDR3 consists of 12 residues. Per germline, CDR1 LGHDT and CDR2 YNNKEL (reference sequence). The chain's CDR3 is CASSRMPGEQYF.

The rearrangement uses TRBV7-8 and TRBJ2-1; the TRBD1 assignment by TCRdb is unverifiable without DNA. The germline CDR1 and CDR2 sequences are SGHVS and FQNEAQ. This CDR3 contains 13 residues. The CDR3 spells CASSLDWGNEQFF.

This chain links TRBV28 with TRBJ2-1; TCRdb's D call, TRBD2, is unchecked because there is no DNA. CDR3 length: 16 residues. From germline, CDR1 is MDHEN and CDR2 SYDVKM. CDR3 region: CASSTGLPSSYNEQFF.

The chain recombines TRBV29-1 with TRBJ1-1. CDR1 and CDR2 from the germline V gene are SQVTM and ANQGSEA. This CDR3 is built from 11 residues. Here the CDR3 reads CSVAENTEAFF.

CDR3 loop: CASSLGTIPSEQFF. This chain connects TRBV7-6 to TRBJ2-1; checking the TCRdb D call of TRBD2 is not possible without DNA. The germline V gene encodes CDR1 SGHVS and CDR2 FNYEAQ. The length of the CDR3 is 14 residues.

CDR3 region: CSVYDLWNEQFF. This chain uses TRBV29-1 with TRBJ2-1. This CDR3 has 12 amino acids. CDR1 is SQVTM, CDR2 ANQGSEA, per germline.

The gene calls are TRBV19 and TRBJ2-1; TCRdb designates TRBD1, a call that cannot be tested without DNA. CDR3 length equals 14 residues. Looked up from germline, CDR1 is LNHDA and CDR2 is SQIVND (reference sequence). CDR3: CASSGQGPYNEQFF.

The rearrangement links TRBV5-1 to TRBJ2-1. CDR1 SGHRS and CDR2 YFSETQ come from the germline V gene. The CDR3 is made up of 12 amino acids. This CDR3 is CASRLAYNEQFF.

The genes are TRBV11-2 and TRBJ1-4. The V gene's germline CDR1 is SGHAT and CDR2 FQNNGV. The CDR3 consists of 12 residues. The CDR3 reads CASSLDFEKLFF.